This T cell receptor (beta chain) was recovered during a study of long-term antiretroviral therapy in people with HIV. Study-wide points: After ART, diversity increased yet remained lower than transplant donor controls.

The germline V gene encodes CDR1 SNHLY and CDR2 FYNNEI. Trimming removed 4 bases from V and 1 base from J, with 16 bases in between. This CDR3 comprises 16 residues. Sequencing used immunoSEQ v3.0 at survey level. Data came from immunoSEQ multiplex PCR; TCRdb stores just in-frame clones and leaves some out. The sample holds 35,000 or so clones, approximately 94% seen once. Details on this clone: Its matching antigen is unknown.

Researchers secured at least one pre-ART and at least two post-ART PBMC samples from each donor. V and J are TRBV2 and TRBJ1-2; D remains ambiguous. The sequence was collected from a woman aged 45-65 years with HIV. The sequenced sample was unsorted PBMCs, obtained 4.1 years after starting antiretroviral therapy. CDR3 nucleotide sequence: TGTGCCAGCAGTGTCCCATCGGACGGGAATAACTATGGCTACACCTTC. Translation gives CASSVPSDGNNYGYTF.